Listed here are 23 T cell receptor beta chains from one sample, sequenced in a study of blood T cell repertoires in COVID-19. This table comes from immunoSEQ multiplex PCR, and its TCRdb copy is limited to in-frame clones, with some not included. Among fewer than 150,000 clones listed, more than 80% were seen once. Sequenced input: peripheral blood. All receptors come from a woman older than 75 in a cohort sampled during active or convalescent COVID-19.

The chain links TRBV18 to TRBJ2-2, with D possibly matching TRBD1 (6 bases). V shed 4 bases and J shed 1 base, with 10 bases lying between them. The germline V gene has CDR1 KGHSH and CDR2 LQKENI. The CDR3 sequence is 15 residues long. The DNA for the CDR3 is TGTGCCAGCTCACTATGGACAGAGAACACCGGGGAGCTGTTTTTT. This gives the protein CASSLWTENTGELFF.

The J gene is TRBJ1-1, the V gene TRBV18; TRBD1 might be the D (5 bases). The CDR3 runs 16 residues. The germline V gene encodes CDR1 KGHSH and CDR2 LQKENI. Trimming cost V 1 base and J 7 bases, with 19 bases left between them. The CDR3 protein is CASSPQGGTTKGEAFF. The CDR3 region has the DNA TGTGCCAGCTCACCACAGGGCGGGACTACCAAGGGTGAAGCTTTCTTT.

The gene calls are TRBV21-1 and TRBJ1-2; TRBD1 is the table's D call and was not checked against the DNA. TRBV21-1 is labeled a pseudogene. The length of the CDR3 is 15 residues. CDR3 residues: CASSDGTGVNYGYTF. CDR3 DNA: TGTGCCAGCAGCGATGGGACAGGGGTTAACTATGGCTACACCTTC.

This sequence joins TRBV4-1 and TRBJ1-4; the D gene is possibly TRBD1 (5 bases). CDR3 size: 15 residues. Germline V gives CDR1 MGHRA, CDR2 YSYEKL. Trimming cost V 4 bases and J 5 bases, with 14 bases left between them. CDR3 DNA sequence: TGCGCCAGCAGCCGTTTGGGACTTCCCAATGAAAAACTGTTTTTT. The encoded protein is CASSRLGLPNEKLFF.

The chain couples TRBV7-8 to TRBJ1-4, with unresolved D. The V and J ends lost 3 bases and 2 bases respectively, with 4 bases between them. The CDR3 runs 13 residues. Germline lookup yields CDR1 SGHVS and CDR2 FQNEAQ. The CDR3 sequence: CASSFRTNEKLFF. The CDR3 DNA sequence: TGTGCCAGCAGCTTTCGGACTAATGAAAAACTGTTTTTT.

J is TRBJ1-2 and V is TRBV6-5; the match to TRBD1 covers 7 bases. This CDR3 has 13 residues. From germline, CDR1 is MNHEY and CDR2 SVGAGI. Trimming at V came to 6 bases and at J to 4 bases, leaving 5 bases not matched to a gene. The CDR3 region is CASSTGTAYGYTF. DNA for the CDR3: TGTGCCAGCAGCACCGGGACAGCCTATGGCTACACCTTC.

The J gene is TRBJ1-2, the V gene TRBV28; maybe TRBD1 (6 bases). CDR3 size: 14 residues. The V gene's germline CDR1 is MDHEN and CDR2 SYDVKM. The V end was cut by 1 base, the J end by 8 bases, with 14 bases between. The CDR3 spells CASSLFGGGGGYTF. CDR3 bases: TGTGCCAGCAGTTTATTCGGGGGCGGGGGGGGCTACACCTTC.

V gene TRBV6-1 combines with J gene TRBJ1-3, with D unresolved. This CDR3 contains 17 residues. Germline CDR1 and CDR2: MNHNS and SASEGT. Trimming removed 3 bases from V and 1 base from J, with 16 bases in between. CDR3 sequence (DNA): TGTGCCAGCAGTGATGTGGGCCGTCTTTGGTCTGGAAACACCATATATTTT. Translating it yields CASSDVGRLWSGNTIYF.

The chain joins TRBV19 to TRBJ2-7; D might be TRBD2 (6 bases). Trimming shortened V by 7 bases and J by 4 bases, and 17 bases separated the two germline ends. The CDR3 runs 14 residues. Germline V lookup: CDR1 LNHDA, CDR2 SQIVND (reference sequence). CDR3 bases: TGTGCCAGTAATACGGACGGGAGACCTTACGAGCAGTACTTC. Amino acids: CASNTDGRPYEQYF.

This clone was picked up one time. The chain links TRBV5-1 to TRBJ2-7, with 12 bases lining up with TRBD1. Looked up from germline, CDR1 is SGHRS and CDR2 is YFSETQ. The V gene end was trimmed by 2 bases and the J gene end by 7 bases; junction bases not matched to a gene: 13. This CDR3 region has 17 residues. CDR3 DNA: TGCGCCAGCAGCTTCGTAATTGGGGGACAGGGGGCGCAGGAGCAGTACTTC. As protein: CASSFVIGGQGAQEQYF.

The CDR3 region is CASSLAGGLSGNTIYF. The CDR3, as DNA: TGCGCCAGCAGCTTGGCCGGCGGATTATCTGGAAACACCATATATTTT. The chain carries TRBV5-1 and TRBJ1-3; D not certain. This CDR3 has 16 residues. The ends were cut back, 0 bases at V and 1 base at J, with 11 bases in the middle. CDR1 is SGHRS, CDR2 YFSETQ, per germline.

Only a few counts were recorded for this clone. The V gene is TRBV19, the J gene TRBJ2-6; 7 bases line up with TRBD1. V was pared by 6 bases and J by 2 bases, with 1 base of the junction left unmatched. The CDR3 extends over 14 amino acids. The germline V gene encodes CDR1 LNHDA and CDR2 SQIVND (reference sequence). This CDR3 reads CASRTGTGANVLTF. The CDR3 bases are TGTGCCAGTAGGACAGGGACTGGGGCCAACGTCCTGACTTTC.

The V gene is TRBV5-1, the J gene TRBJ1-4; 8 bases match TRBD1. The CDR3 is 14 amino acids. Germline V CDR1 and CDR2: SGHRS, YFSETQ. V lost 4 bases and J lost 7; bases outside the gene matches: 6. CDR3 sequence reads: CASSLTGAGEKLFF. The CDR3 nucleotides read TGCGCCAGCAGCCTGACAGGGGCGGGTGAAAAACTGTTTTTT.

This clone was found once. The chain couples TRBV3-1 (or the pseudogene TRBV3-2) to TRBJ2-3; maybe TRBD2 (6 bases). The CDR3 has 14 residues. Germline CDR1 is LGHDT and CDR2 is YNNKEL (reference sequence). Trimming pared 5 bases from V and 2 bases from J, leaving 11 bases between. DNA of the CDR3: TGTGCCAGCAGCTGGACTACCATCACAGATACGCAGTATTTT. Protein: CASSWTTITDTQYF.

The chain is built from TRBV15 and TRBJ1-4, with 9 nucleotides matching TRBD1. The ends lost 0 bases at V and 7 bases at J; junction bases unmatched: 6. The CDR3 is 16 amino acids. Germline V CDR1 and CDR2: LNHNV, YYDKDF (reference sequence). CDR3 bases: TGTGCCACCAGCAGAGATAGGACAGGGGCGACTGAAAAACTGTTTTTT. This translates into CATSRDRTGATEKLFF.

The gene calls are TRBV28 and TRBJ1-1; tentative D call: TRBD1 (6 bases). Trimming took 9 bases from V and 3 from J, leaving 14 bases between them. From germline, CDR1 is MDHEN and CDR2 SYDVKM. This CDR3 is 13 amino acids long. The CDR3 sequence is CASTQEGDTEAFF. CDR3 nucleotides: TGTGCCAGTACACAAGAGGGGGACACTGAAGCTTTCTTT.

This chain links TRBV4-1 with TRBJ1-2; TRBD1 aligns across 9 bases. V lost 3 bases, J lost 4 bases, and 9 bases stayed unmatched. The CDR3 covers 16 residues. CDR1 is MGHRA and CDR2 is YSYEKL in the germline V gene. DNA for the CDR3: TGCGCCAGCAGCCACCCTGGGACAGGGATGACCTATGGCTACACCTTC. Translation gives CASSHPGTGMTYGYTF.

The chain joins TRBV2 to TRBJ2-7, with TRBD2 identical over 12 bases. Germline loops: CDR1 SNHLY, CDR2 FYNNEI. The CDR3 is 16 residues long. V was pared by 1 base and J by 2 bases, with 3 bases of the junction left unmatched. CDR3 in DNA: TGTGCCAGCAGTGAAGGGACTAGCGGGGCGACCTACGAGCAGTACTTC. It yields the protein CASSEGTSGATYEQYF. Full variable domain (rest looked up from reference TRBV2 and TRBJ2-7): EPEVTQTPSHQVTQMGQEVILRCVPISNHLYFYWYRQILGQKVEFLVSFYNNEISEKSEIFDDQFSVERPDGSNFTLKIRSTKLEDSAMYFCASSEGTSGATYEQYFGPGTRLTVT.

The V and J genes are TRBV18 and TRBJ1-1, with TRBD1 identical over 8 bases. In germline, CDR1 is KGHSH, CDR2 LQKENI. The CDR3 spans 12 residues. The ends lost 8 bases at V and 5 bases at J; junction bases unmatched: 4. The CDR3 loop reads CASATGVTEAFF. CDR3 nucleotide sequence: TGTGCCAGCGCGACAGGGGTGACTGAAGCTTTCTTT.

In this sample, this clone turned up a few times. The chain links TRBV28 to TRBJ1-6; 11 bases are shared with TRBD1. The CDR3 spans 14 residues. Germline loops: CDR1 MDHEN, CDR2 SYDVKM. The trim removed 7 bases at V and 9 bases at J, leaving 5 bases unmatched. In nucleotides, the CDR3 is TGTGCCAGCAAAATGGGGACAGGGGGTTCACCCCTCCACTTT. It translates to CASKMGTGGSPLHF.

The chain has TRBV10-3 and TRBJ1-1; the D is unclear. The CDR3 covers 11 residues. V was shortened by 10 bases and J by 0 bases, with 6 bases between the two germline ends. The germline V gene encodes CDR1 ENHRY and CDR2 SYGVKD. As DNA, the CDR3 is TGTGCCACCCGGGTGAACACTGAAGCTTTCTTT. Amino acids: CATRVNTEAFF.

This clone was counted between two and nine times. The V call is TRBV6-6, the J call TRBJ1-2; the match to TRBD1 covers 11 bases. Germline CDR1 reads MNHNY; CDR2 reads SVGAGI (reference sequence). V shed 5 bases and J 4 bases; nucleotides not matched to a gene: 3. The CDR3 consists of 14 residues. CDR3 loop: CASSGDRGGYGYTF. CDR3 nucleotides: TGTGCCAGCAGTGGGGACAGGGGGGGCTATGGCTACACCTTC.

The chain links TRBV5-6 to TRBJ1-2, with 7 bases matching TRBD1. This CDR3 has 14 residues. V gave up 4 bases and J gave up 9 bases; unmatched junction bases: 12. Per the germline V gene, CDR1 is SGHDT and CDR2 is YYEEEE. CDR3 in amino acids: CASSLDRASGSYTF. The CDR3 DNA reads TGTGCCAGCAGCCTTGACAGGGCGTCGGGGAGCTACACCTTC.